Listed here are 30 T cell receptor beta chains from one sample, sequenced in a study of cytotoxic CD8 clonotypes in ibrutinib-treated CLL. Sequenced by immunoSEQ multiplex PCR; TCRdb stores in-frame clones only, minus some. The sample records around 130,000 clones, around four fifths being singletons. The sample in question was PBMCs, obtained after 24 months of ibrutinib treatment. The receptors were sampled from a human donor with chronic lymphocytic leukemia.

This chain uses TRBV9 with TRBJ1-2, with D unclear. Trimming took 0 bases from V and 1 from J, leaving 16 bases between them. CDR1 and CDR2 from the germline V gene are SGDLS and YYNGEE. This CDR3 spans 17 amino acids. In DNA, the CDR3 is TGTGCCAGCAGCGTAGACGATCGGGCAGATTTTAACTATGGCTACACCTTC. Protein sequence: CASSVDDRADFNYGYTF.

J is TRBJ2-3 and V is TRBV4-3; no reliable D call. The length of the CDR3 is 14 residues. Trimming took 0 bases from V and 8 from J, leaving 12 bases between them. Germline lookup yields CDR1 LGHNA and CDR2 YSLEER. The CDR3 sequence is CASSQETRRGTQYF. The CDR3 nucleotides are TGCGCCAGCAGCCAAGAGACCCGCCGCGGTACGCAGTATTTT.

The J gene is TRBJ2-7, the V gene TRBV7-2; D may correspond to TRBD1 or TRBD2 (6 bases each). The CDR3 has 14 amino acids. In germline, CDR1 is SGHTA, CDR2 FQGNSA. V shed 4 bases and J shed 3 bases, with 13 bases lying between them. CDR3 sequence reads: CASSSTSRGYEQYF. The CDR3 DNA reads TGTGCCAGCAGCTCAACTAGCAGGGGCTACGAGCAGTACTTC. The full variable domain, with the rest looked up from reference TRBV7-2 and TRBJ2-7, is GAGVSQSPSNKVTEKGKDVELRCDPISGHTALYWYRQSLGQGLEFLIYFQGNSAPDKSGLPSDRFSAERTGGSVSTLTIQRTQQEDSAVYLCASSSTSRGYEQYFGPGTRLTVT.

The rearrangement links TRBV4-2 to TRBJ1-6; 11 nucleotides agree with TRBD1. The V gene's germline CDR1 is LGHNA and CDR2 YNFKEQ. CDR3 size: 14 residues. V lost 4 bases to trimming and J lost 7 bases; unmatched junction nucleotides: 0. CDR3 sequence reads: CASSRDRGNSPLHF. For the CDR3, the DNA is TGTGCCAGCAGCCGGGACAGGGGGAATTCACCCCTCCACTTT.

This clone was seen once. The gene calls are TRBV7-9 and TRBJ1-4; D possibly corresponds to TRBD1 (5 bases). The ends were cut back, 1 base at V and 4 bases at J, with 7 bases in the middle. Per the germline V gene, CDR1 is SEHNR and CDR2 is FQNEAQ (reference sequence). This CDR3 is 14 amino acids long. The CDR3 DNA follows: TGTGCCAGCAGCTTAGGGGGGGTTAATGAAAAACTGTTTTTT. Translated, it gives CASSLGGVNEKLFF.

The CDR3 region is CSVDEIRGTSGYEQYF. DNA of the CDR3: TGCAGCGTTGATGAGATCCGTGGGACTAGCGGCTACGAGCAGTACTTC. This chain connects TRBV29-1 to TRBJ2-7; 11 nucleotides agree with TRBD2. V trimming: 3 bases; J trimming: 3 bases; junction bases outside the gene matches: 10. CDR3 length: 16 residues. Looked up from germline, CDR1 is SQVTM and CDR2 is ANQGSEA.

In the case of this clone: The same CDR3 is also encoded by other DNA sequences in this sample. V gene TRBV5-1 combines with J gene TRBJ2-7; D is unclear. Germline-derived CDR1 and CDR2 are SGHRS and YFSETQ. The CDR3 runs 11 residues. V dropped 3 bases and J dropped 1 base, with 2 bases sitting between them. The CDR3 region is CASSSSYEQYF. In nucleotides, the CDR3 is TGCGCCAGCAGCTCATCCTACGAGCAGTACTTC.

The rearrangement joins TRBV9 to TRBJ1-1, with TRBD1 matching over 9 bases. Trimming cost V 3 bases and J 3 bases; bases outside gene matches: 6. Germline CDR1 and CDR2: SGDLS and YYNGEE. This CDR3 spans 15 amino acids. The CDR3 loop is CASSAKTGGHTEAFF. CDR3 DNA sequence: TGTGCCAGCAGCGCAAAAACAGGGGGCCACACTGAAGCTTTCTTT.

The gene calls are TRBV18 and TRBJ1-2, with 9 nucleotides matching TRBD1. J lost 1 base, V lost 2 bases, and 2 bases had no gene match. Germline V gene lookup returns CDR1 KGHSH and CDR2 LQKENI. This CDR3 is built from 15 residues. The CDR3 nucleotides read TGTGCCAGCTCACCAGGACAGGGGAGTAACTATGGCTACACCTTC. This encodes CASSPGQGSNYGYTF.

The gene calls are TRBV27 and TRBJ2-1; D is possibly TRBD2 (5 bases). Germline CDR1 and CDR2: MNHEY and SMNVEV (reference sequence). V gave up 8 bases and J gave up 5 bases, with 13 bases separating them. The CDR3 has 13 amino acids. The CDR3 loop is CASQSWRDNEQFF. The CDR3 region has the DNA TGTGCCAGCCAGTCGTGGCGGGACAATGAGCAGTTCTTC.

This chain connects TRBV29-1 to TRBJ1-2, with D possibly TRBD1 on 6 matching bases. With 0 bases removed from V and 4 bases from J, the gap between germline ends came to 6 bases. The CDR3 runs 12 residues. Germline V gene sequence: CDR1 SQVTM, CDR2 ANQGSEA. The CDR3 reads CSVEEGAYGYTF. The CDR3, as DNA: TGCAGCGTTGAAGAGGGGGCCTATGGCTACACCTTC.

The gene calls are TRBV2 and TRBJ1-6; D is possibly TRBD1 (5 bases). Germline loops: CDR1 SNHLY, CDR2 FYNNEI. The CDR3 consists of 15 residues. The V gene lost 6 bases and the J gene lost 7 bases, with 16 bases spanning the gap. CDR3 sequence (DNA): TGTGCCAGCAGCACAAACGGGGGAGGGAATTCACCCCTCCACTTT. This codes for CASSTNGGGNSPLHF.

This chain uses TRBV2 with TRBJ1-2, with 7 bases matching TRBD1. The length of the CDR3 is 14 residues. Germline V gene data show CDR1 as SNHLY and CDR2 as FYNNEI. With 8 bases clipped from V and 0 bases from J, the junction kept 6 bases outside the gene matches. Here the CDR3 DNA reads TGTGCCAGCCATAGGACAGGATCTAACTATGGCTACACCTTC. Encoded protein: CASHRTGSNYGYTF.

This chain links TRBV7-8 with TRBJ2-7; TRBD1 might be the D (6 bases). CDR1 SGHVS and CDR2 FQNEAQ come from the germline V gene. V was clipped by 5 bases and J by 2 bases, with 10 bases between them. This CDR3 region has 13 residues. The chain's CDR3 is CASSTDRTYEQYF. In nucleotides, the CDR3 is TGTGCCAGCAGCACGGACAGAACCTACGAGCAGTACTTC.

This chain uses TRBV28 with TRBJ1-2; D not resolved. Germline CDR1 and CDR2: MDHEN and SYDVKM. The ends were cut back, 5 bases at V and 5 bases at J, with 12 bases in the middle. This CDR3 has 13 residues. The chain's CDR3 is CASSLGPRYGYTF. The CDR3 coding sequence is TGTGCCAGCAGTCTTGGCCCACGGTATGGCTACACCTTC.

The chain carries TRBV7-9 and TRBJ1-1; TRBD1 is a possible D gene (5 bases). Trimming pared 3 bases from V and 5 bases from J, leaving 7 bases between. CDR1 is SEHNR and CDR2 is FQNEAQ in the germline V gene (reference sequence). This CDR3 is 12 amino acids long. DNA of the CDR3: TGTGCCAGCAGCTTGGGGGTGACTGAAGCTTTCTTT. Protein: CASSLGVTEAFF.

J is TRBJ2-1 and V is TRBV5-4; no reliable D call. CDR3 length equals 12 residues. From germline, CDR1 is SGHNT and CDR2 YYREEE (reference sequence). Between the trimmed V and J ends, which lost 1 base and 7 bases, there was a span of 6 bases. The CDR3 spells CASSLMENEQFF. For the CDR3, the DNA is TGTGCCAGCAGCTTGATGGAGAATGAGCAGTTCTTC.

In DNA form, the CDR3 reads TGTGCCAGCAGCCCCCCAGTCGGAAACACCATATATTTT. It specifies CASSPPVGNTIYF. The V gene is TRBV5-4, the J gene TRBJ1-3; D gene unclear. V was trimmed by 4 bases and J by 4 bases, leaving 9 bases between them. Germline lookup yields CDR1 SGHNT and CDR2 YYREEE (reference sequence). This CDR3 region has 13 residues.

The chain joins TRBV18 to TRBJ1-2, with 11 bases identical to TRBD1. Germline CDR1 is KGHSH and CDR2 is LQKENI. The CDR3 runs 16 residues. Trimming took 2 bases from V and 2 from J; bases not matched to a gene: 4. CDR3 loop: CASSPTGQGANYGYTF. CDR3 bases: TGTGCCAGCTCACCAACAGGACAGGGGGCAAACTATGGCTACACCTTC.

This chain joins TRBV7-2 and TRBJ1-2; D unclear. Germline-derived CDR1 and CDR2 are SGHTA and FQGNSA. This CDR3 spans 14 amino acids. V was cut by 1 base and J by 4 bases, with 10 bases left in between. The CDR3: CASSLDSGPYGYTF. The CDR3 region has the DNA TGTGCCAGCAGCTTAGACTCCGGGCCCTATGGCTACACCTTC.

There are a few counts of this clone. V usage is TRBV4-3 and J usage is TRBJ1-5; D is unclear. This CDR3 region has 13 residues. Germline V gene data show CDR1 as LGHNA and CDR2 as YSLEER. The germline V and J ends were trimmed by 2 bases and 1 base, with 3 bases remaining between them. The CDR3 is CASSQSSNQPQHF. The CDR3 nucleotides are TGCGCCAGCAGCCAATCCAGCAATCAGCCCCAGCATTTT.

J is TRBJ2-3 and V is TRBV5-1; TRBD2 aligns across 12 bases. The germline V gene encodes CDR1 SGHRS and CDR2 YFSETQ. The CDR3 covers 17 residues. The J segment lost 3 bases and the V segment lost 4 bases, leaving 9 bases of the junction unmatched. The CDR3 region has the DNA TGCGCCAGCAGCCCGCTACTAGCGGGGGGTGGGACAGATACGCAGTATTTT. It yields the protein CASSPLLAGGGTDTQYF.

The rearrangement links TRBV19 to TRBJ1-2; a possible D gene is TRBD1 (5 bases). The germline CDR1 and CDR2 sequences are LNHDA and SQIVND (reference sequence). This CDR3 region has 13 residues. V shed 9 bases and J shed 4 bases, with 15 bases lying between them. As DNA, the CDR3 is TGTGCCAGCCACTGGGGCGGAGGCTATGGCTACACCTTC. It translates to CASHWGGGYGYTF.

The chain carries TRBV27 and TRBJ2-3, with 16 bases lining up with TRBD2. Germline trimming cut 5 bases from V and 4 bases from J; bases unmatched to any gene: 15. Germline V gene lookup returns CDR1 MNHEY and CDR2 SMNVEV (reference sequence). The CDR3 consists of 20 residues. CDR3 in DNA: TGTGCCAGCAGTCTCCGGCCTCCGGGACTAGCGGGGGGGCGGCCAGATACGCAGTATTTT. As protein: CASSLRPPGLAGGRPDTQYF.

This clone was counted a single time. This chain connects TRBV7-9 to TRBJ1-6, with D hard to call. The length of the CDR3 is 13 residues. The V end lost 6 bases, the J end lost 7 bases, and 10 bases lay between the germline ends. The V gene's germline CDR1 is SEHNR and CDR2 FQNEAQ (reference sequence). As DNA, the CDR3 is TGTGCCAGCAGTCGGGAAGGGAATTCACCCCTCCACTTT. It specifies CASSREGNSPLHF.

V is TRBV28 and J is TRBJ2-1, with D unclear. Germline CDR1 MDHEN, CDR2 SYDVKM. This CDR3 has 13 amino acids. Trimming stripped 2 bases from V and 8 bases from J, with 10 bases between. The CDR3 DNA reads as TGTGCCAGCAGTTTACCCCAGAAGCATGAGCAGTTCTTC. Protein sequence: CASSLPQKHEQFF.

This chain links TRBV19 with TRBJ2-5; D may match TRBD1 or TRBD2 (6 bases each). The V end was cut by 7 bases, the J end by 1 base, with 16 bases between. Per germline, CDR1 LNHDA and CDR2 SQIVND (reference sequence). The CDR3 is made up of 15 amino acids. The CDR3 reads CASTPSGAIQETQYF. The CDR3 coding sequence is TGTGCCAGTACCCCCTCGGGGGCTATCCAAGAGACCCAGTACTTC.

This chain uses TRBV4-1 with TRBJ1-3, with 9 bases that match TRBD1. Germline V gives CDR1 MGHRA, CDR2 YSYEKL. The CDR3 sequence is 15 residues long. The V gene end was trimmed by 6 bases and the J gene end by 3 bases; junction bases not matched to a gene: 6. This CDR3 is CASREQGALGNTIYF. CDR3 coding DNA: TGCGCCAGCAGGGAACAGGGGGCGCTTGGAAACACCATATATTTT.

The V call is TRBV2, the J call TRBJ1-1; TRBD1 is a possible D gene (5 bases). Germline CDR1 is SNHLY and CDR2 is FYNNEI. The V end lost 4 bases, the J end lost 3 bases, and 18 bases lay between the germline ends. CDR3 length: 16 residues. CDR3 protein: CASSGQTGPRDTEAFF. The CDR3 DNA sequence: TGTGCCAGCAGTGGACAAACAGGCCCCCGGGACACTGAAGCTTTCTTT.

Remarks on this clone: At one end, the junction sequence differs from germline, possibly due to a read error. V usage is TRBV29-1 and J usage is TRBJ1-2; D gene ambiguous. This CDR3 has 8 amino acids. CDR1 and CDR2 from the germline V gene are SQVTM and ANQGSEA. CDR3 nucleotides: TGCAGCGTTGATGGTGCTCGCTTC. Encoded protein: CSVDGARF.